What follows is one T cell receptor beta chain and its context. The antigen remains undetermined. The PCR used 60 Vbeta and 13 Jbeta primers. Produced via immunoSEQ multiplex PCR; TCRdb's table is partial and in-frame only. The data hold some 45,000 clones, with around 87% observed a single time. The data derive from a study of cytomegalovirus exposure and HLA in healthy donors. Study-level points and caveats: A link between a missense DCLRE1C variant and TCR beta V- and J-gene trimming emerged from a later analysis.

Trimming took 5 bases from V and 9 from J; bases not matched to a gene: 4. CDR3 length: 13 amino acids. Germline CDR1 is SGHAT and CDR2 is FQNNGV. This clonotype originated in a woman aged 40 to 55 in good health and CMV-seropositive. Source material: PBMCs. The chain has TRBV11-2 and TRBJ2-1; TRBD2 agrees at 10 bases. The CDR3 sequence: CASSASGGVEQFF. The CDR3 DNA reads as TGTGCCAGCAGCGCCAGCGGGGGGGTTGAGCAGTTCTTC.